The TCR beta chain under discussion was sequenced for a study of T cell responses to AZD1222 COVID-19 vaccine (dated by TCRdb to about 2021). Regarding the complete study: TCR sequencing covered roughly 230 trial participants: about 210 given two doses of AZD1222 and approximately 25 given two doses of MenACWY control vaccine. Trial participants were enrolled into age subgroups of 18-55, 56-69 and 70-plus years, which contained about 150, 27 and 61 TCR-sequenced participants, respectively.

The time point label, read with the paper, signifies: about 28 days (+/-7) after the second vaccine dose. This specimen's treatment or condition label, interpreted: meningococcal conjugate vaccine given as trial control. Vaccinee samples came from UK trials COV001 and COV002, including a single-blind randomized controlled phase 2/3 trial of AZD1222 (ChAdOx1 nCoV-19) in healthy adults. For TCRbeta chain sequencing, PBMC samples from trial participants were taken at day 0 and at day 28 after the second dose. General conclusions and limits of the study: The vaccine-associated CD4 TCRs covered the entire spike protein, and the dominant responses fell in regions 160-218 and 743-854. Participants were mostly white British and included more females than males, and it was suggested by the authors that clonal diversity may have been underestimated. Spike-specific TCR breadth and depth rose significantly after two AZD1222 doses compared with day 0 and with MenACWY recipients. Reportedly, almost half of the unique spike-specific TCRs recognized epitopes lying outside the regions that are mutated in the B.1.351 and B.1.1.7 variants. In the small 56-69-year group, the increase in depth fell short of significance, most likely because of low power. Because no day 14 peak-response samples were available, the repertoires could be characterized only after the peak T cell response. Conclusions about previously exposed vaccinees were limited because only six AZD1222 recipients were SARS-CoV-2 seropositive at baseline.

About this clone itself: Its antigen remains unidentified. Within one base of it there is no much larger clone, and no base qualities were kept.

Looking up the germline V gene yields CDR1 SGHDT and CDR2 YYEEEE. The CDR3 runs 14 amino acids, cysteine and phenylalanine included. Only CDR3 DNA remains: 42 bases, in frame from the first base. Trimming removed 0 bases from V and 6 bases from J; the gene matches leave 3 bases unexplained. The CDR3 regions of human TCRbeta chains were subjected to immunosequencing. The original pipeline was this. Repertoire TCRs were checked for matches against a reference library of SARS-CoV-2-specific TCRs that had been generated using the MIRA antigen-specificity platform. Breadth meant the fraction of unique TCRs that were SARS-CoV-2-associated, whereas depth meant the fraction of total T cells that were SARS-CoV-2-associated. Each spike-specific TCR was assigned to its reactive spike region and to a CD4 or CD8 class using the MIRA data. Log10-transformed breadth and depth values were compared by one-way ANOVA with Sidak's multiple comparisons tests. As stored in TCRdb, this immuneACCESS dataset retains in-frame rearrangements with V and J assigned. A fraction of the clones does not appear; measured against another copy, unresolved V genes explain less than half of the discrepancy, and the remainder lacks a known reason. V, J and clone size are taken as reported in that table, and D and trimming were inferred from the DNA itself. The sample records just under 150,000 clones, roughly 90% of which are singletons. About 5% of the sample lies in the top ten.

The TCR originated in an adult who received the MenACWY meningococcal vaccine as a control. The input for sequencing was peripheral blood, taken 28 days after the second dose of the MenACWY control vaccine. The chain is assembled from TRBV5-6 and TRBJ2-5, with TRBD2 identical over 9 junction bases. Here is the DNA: TGTGCCAGCAGCTTGGGCGGGAGGGGGCAGACCCAGTACTTC. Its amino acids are CASSLGGRGQTQYF.